This T cell receptor beta chain was sequenced for a study of a mutant IDH1 vaccine in newly diagnosed glioma. V shed 5 bases, J shed 8 bases, and the junction held 7 bases outside the gene matches. Looked up from germline, CDR1 is SGHDT and CDR2 is YYEEEE. The CDR3 covers 13 residues. The protocol was immunoSEQ multiplex PCR, while the TCRdb copy is restricted to in-frame clones and leaves out a portion. The data contain 60,000 to 75,000 clones, 70% to 85% of them seen just once; the ten biggest clones take up around 3.5%. This clone turned up a few times. Its matching antigen is unknown. Noted time point: week 11, during vaccination. Every vaccination contained 300 ug of the mutant IDH1 20-mer peptide and was paired with topical imiquimod.

This chain connects TRBV5-6 to TRBJ1-5; TRBD1 matches at 7 bases. This material consisted of PBMCs, taken from a glioma patient whose treatment included an IDH1 peptide vaccine. The receptor was derived from a man younger than 40 with glioma. CDR3 in amino acids: CASSPDREEPQHF. The CDR3 DNA reads as TGTGCCAGCAGTCCAGACAGGGAAGAGCCCCAGCATTTT.